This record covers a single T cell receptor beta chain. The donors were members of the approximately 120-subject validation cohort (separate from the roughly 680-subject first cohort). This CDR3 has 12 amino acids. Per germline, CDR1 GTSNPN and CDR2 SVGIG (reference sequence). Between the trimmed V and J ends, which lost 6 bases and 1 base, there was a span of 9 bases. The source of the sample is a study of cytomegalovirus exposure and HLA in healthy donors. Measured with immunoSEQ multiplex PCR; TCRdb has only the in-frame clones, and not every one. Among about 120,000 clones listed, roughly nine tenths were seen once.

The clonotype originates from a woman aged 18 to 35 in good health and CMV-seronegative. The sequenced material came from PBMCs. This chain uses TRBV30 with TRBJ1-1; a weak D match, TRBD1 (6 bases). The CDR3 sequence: CACEGENTEAFF. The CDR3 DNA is TGTGCCTGTGAGGGGGAGAACACTGAAGCTTTCTTT.